This T cell receptor (beta chain) was identified in a study of blood T cell repertoires in COVID-19. Study in general: COVID-19 samples from acute and convalescent phases originated in the United States, Italy and Spain. T cells, B-cell-depleted T cells, or PBMCs supplied cDNA or gDNA.

Original analysis: Estimation of nucleated cell counts was performed using reference gene primer amplification. Measured with immunoSEQ multiplex PCR; TCRdb has only the in-frame clones, and not every one. V, J and clone size are those of that table, while D and trimming were read from the DNA. The sample comprises 300,000 to 400,000 clones, 80% to 90% of which are singletons, and around 6% rests with the top ten. A Seattle source enrolled patients during active infection and followed them longitudinally. This TCR derives from a woman aged 50 to 65 with COVID-19, enrolled during active disease. Sequences were obtained from peripheral blood.

CDR3 coding DNA: TGTGCCAGCGACCTGGGACAGAAAAACACAGATACGCAGTATTTT. It yields the protein CASDLGQKNTDTQYF. J is TRBJ2-3 and V is TRBV9; TRBD1 matches at 7 bases. Germline-derived CDR1 and CDR2 are SGDLS and YYNGEE. This CDR3 region has 15 residues. V shed 7 bases, J shed 2 bases, and the junction held 10 bases outside the gene matches.